These 12 T cell receptor beta chains share one sample of origin, sequenced in a study of OX40 agonist ivuxolimab in advanced cancers. The protocol was immunoSEQ multiplex PCR, while the TCRdb copy is restricted to in-frame clones and leaves out a portion. In the table there are tens of thousands of clones, more than 85% of which are singletons. Sample: CD4+ or CD8+ T cells sorted from blood, taken in a trial of the OX40 agonist ivuxolimab. The receptors come from an adult with an advanced solid tumor such as melanoma, head and neck, liver or kidney cancer.

V usage is TRBV10-3 and J usage is TRBJ1-2; D is unresolved. In germline, CDR1 is ENHRY, CDR2 SYGVKD. Between the trimmed V and J ends, which lost 0 bases and 2 bases, there was a span of 4 bases. The CDR3 is 13 residues long. CDR3 sequence: CAISESANYGYTF. For the CDR3, the DNA is TGTGCCATCAGTGAGTCCGCGAACTATGGCTACACCTTC.

The chain couples TRBV27 to TRBJ2-7, with TRBD1 identical over 7 bases. In germline, CDR1 is MNHEY, CDR2 SMNVEV (reference sequence). V gave up 6 bases and J gave up 6 bases; unmatched junction bases: 17. The CDR3 has 16 amino acids. The CDR3 spells CASRTPQGRKRGEQYF. In DNA, the CDR3 is TGTGCCAGCAGGACCCCACAGGGGAGAAAACGGGGCGAGCAGTACTTC.

The chain is built from TRBV7-9 and TRBJ1-1; no firm D call. There are 10 residues in the CDR3. Trimming pared 0 bases from V and 12 bases from J, leaving 5 bases between. Germline V gives CDR1 SEHNR, CDR2 FQNEAQ (reference sequence). The CDR3 loop reads CASSLAYPFF. The CDR3 coding sequence is TGTGCCAGCAGCTTAGCGTACCCTTTCTTT.

The V gene is TRBV7-9, the J gene TRBJ1-4; 8 bases line up with TRBD1. The germline V gene encodes CDR1 SEHNR and CDR2 FQNEAQ (reference sequence). Trimming removed 1 base from V and 4 bases from J; junction bases left unmatched: 5. This CDR3 region has 16 residues. CDR3 in DNA: TGTGCCAGCAGCTTAGTCACAGGGGGAATTAATGAAAAACTGTTTTTT. Encoded protein: CASSLVTGGINEKLFF.

A single count supports this clone. This CDR3 is also generated by other DNA sequences in the sample. This chain links TRBV11-2 with TRBJ1-2; D possibly corresponds to TRBD1 (5 bases). V lost 3 bases and J 6 bases, leaving 8 bases between the germline ends. Germline values: CDR1 SGHAT, CDR2 FQNNGV. The CDR3 runs to 12 residues. The CDR3 bases are TGTGCCAGCAGCTTGGGGGGTGATGGCTACACCTTC. This encodes CASSLGGDGYTF.

The rearrangement joins TRBV9 to TRBJ2-2; D tentatively fits TRBD1 or TRBD2 (7 bases each). The germline CDR1 and CDR2 sequences are SGDLS and YYNGEE. This CDR3 is built from 16 residues. V was pared by 3 bases and J by 4 bases, with 16 bases between. CDR3 DNA sequence: TGTGCCAGCAGCGACCCTGCAGGGGGGGCCACCGGGGAGCTGTTTTTT. Encoded protein: CASSDPAGGATGELFF.

V and J are TRBV5-6 and TRBJ2-7, with 8 nucleotides matching TRBD2. The trim removed 3 bases at V and 2 bases at J, leaving 4 bases unmatched. Germline-derived CDR1 and CDR2 are SGHDT and YYEEEE. CDR3 length equals 14 residues. CDR3 nucleotides: TGTGCCAGCAGCTCGGGGGGGGTCCCCTACGAGCAGTACTTC. It specifies CASSSGGVPYEQYF.

The chain carries TRBV2 and TRBJ2-7, with 11 bases identical to TRBD1. CDR3 length equals 16 residues. The ends lost 3 bases at V and 4 bases at J; junction bases unmatched: 8. Per the germline V gene, CDR1 is SNHLY and CDR2 is FYNNEI. The CDR3 here is CASSEGPGQGGYEQYF. Here the CDR3 DNA reads TGTGCCAGCAGTGAGGGACCGGGACAGGGGGGGTACGAGCAGTACTTC.

This chain joins TRBV29-1 and TRBJ2-7; perhaps TRBD1 as D (6 bases). This CDR3 spans 13 amino acids. CDR1 SQVTM and CDR2 ANQGSEA come from the germline V gene. Trimming cost V 7 bases and J 1 base, with 14 bases left between them. The CDR3 loop reads CSAEGELSYEQYF. In DNA, the CDR3 is TGCAGCGCCGAGGGGGAGTTGTCCTACGAGCAGTACTTC.

The chain is built from TRBV5-1 and TRBJ1-1; no clear D. CDR3 size: 12 residues. Between the trimmed V and J ends, which lost 7 bases and 5 bases, there was a span of 12 bases. Germline loops: CDR1 SGHRS, CDR2 YFSETQ. The CDR3 DNA is TGCGCCAGCTCATTTCTGGGGACTGAAGCTTTCTTT. This gives the protein CASSFLGTEAFF.

This chain connects TRBV23-1 to TRBJ2-3; TRBD2 might be the D (6 bases). TRBV23-1 is an open reading frame whose function is uncertain. The CDR3 contains 15 residues. V shed 1 base and J shed 2 bases, with 10 bases lying between them. As DNA, the CDR3 is TGCGCCAGCAGTCAATTGTGGGACTCCACAGATACGCAGTATTTT. Translation: CASSQLWDSTDTQYF.

The rearrangement uses TRBV7-9 and TRBJ2-4, with 7 bases that match TRBD1. CDR1 SEHNR and CDR2 FQNEAQ come from the germline V gene (reference sequence). The ends lost 6 bases at V and 5 bases at J; junction bases unmatched: 7. The CDR3 is 14 amino acids. CDR3 coding DNA: TGTGCCAGCAGGCTTACAACAGGGGAAAACATTCAGTACTTC. Its protein product is CASRLTTGENIQYF.